Given below is one TCR beta chain in context. What antigen it recognizes has not been identified. The sample holds no much larger clone one base away, and base qualities are not on file. Relative to germline, V is 4 bases shorter and J is 4 bases shorter, with 20 bases between their ends. The germline V gene yields SGDLS for CDR1 and YYNGEE for CDR2. Measured from the cysteine to the phenylalanine, the CDR3 is 17 residues long. CDR3 DNA is the only sequence kept; it has 51 bases, read in frame from the first base. This specimen belongs to a study of blood T cell repertoires in COVID-19 (dated by TCRdb to 2019 to 2021). Context from the whole study: Samples from collaborators originated in the United States, Italy and Spain and spanned both the acute and convalescent phases of COVID-19. The prospective study material was composed of cDNA or gDNA derived from T cells, B-cell-depleted T cells, or PBMCs. Subjects who had been exposed to COVID-19, were actively infected with it, or had recovered from it provided the deeply sampled blood TCRbeta repertoires that made up the dataset. The repertoires were made available in a free public database intended to serve as a resource for research on the immune response to SARS-CoV-2. The samples were drawn from two sources: the first 160 participants of the ongoing ImmuneRACE study, and 1,200 or so subjects contributed by 6 global collaborators. Nearly every sample came with metadata listing a de-identified subject ID, COVID-19 status, age in years and sex. Where available, HLA class I and class II types were obtained from metadata supplied by the sample provider rather than from assay-based typing.

At one collaborating source in Seattle, patients were enrolled during active infection and were followed longitudinally through the course of disease. The collaborating institutions used their own protocols to collect whole blood in K2EDTA tubes. Collaborator samples were shipped for TCRbeta analysis as frozen whole blood, isolated PBMCs, or DNA extracted from either sample type. What the study reported, not specific to this receptor: The quantity of clinical and demographic metadata differed by source and by participant and was supplied without curation.

The immunoSEQ Assay, a bias-controlled multiplex PCR, was used to amplify TCRbeta CDR3 regions from genomic DNA. The paper's processing steps were these. The number of nucleated cells in each sample was estimated by amplification of reference gene primers within the assay. Sequence reads were collapsed and filtered to measure the absolute abundance of every unique TCRbeta CDR3 rearrangement. Productive Simpson clonality was computed per sample as the square root of Simpson's diversity index over productive rearrangements. What TCRdb holds here is the immuneACCESS table cut down to in-frame rearrangements. Part of the clones is not present; checked against another copy, under half of the missing clones reflect an unresolved V gene, and the others are unexplained. V and J calls plus clone size are reproduced from that table; the DNA served to infer D and trimming. The sample data list 150,000 to 250,000 clones, and less than 95% of these were observed just once. The ten largest clones add up to 0.7% to 0.8% of the sample.

The sample taken for sequencing was peripheral blood. The receptor's source is a young man with COVID-19, enrolled during active disease. The chain is assembled from TRBV9 and TRBJ2-2; TRBD2 could be the D gene, as 5 bases match. The DNA sequence is TGTGCCAGCAGCTCTAGCTTGGGAAGGTGGAGCACCGGGGAGCTGTTTTTT. It encodes CASSSSLGRWSTGELFF. The reference TRBV9 and TRBJ2-2 proteins fill in what lies around the CDR3, so the full variable domain reads DSGVTQTPKHLITATGQRVTLRCSPRSGDLSVYWYQQSLDQGLQFLIQYYNGEERAKGNILERFSAQQFPDLHSELNLSSLELGDSALYFCASSSSLGRWSTGELFFGEGSRLTVL.